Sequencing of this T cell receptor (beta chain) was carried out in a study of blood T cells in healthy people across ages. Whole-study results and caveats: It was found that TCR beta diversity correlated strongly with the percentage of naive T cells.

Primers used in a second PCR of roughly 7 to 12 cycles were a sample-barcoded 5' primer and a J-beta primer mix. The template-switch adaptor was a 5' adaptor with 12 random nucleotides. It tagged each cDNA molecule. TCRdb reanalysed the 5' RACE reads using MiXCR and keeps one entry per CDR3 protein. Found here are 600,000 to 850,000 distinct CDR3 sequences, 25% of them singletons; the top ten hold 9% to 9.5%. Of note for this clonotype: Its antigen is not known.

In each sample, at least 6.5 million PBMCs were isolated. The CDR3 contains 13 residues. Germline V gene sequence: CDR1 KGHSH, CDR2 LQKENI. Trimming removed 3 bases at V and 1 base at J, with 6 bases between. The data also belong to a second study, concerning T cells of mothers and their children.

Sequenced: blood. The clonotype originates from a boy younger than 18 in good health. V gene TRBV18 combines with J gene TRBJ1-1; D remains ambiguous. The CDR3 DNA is TGTGCCAGCTCACCCAGCTCGAACACTGAAGCTTTCTTT. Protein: CASSPSSNTEAFF.